The following is a T cell receptor beta chain sequence with its context. Its antigen remains unidentified. This CDR3 is also generated by other DNA sequences in the sample. Clones were sequenced by immunoSEQ multiplex PCR, and TCRdb holds only the in-frame ones, with some missing. The data show approximately 44,000 clones, roughly two thirds seen once. The sample belongs to a study of PD-1 blockade in classical Hodgkin lymphoma. Study-level background: Every 2 weeks, patients got 3 mg/kg intravenous nivolumab. Study results and limitations: Why repertoires differed is undefined; disease activity or prior therapy possibly contributed.

Time point here: cycle 4 day 1 (C4D1), after less than seven weeks of nivolumab. Relapse after autologous stem cell transplantation occurred in every patient, and brentuximab vedotin exposure varied. The receptor was derived from a human donor with classical Hodgkin lymphoma. The input for sequencing was peripheral blood mononuclear cells (PBMCs), taken before the fourth cycle of nivolumab.

The DNA for the CDR3 is TGTGCCTGGAGACAGGGCAATCAGCCCCAGCATTTT. It encodes CAWRQGNQPQHF. V usage is TRBV30 and J usage is TRBJ1-5; D might be TRBD1 (5 bases). V was pared by 3 bases and J by 2 bases, with 5 bases between. Germline V gene sequence: CDR1 GTSNPN, CDR2 SVGIG (reference sequence). CDR3 size: 12 residues. Full variable domain (remainder filled in from reference TRBV30 and TRBJ1-5): SQTIHQWPATLVQPVGSPLSLECTVEGTSNPNLYWYRQAAGRGLQLLFYSVGIGQISSEVPQNLSASRPQDRQFILSSKKLLLSDSGFYLCAWRQGNQPQHFGDGTRLSIL.